Below, 21 T cell receptor beta chains from the same sample are listed, as sequenced in a study of molecular identifiers for immune sequencing clone quantification. TCRdb re-derived calls from the PCR reads in MiXCR, one entry per CDR3 protein. Of about 640,000 distinct CDR3 sequences listed, just under 20% are singletons. The specimen was naive CD8+ T cells from blood, with Jurkat cell RNA spiked in. Subset indicated: FACS-sorted CD8+CD4-CCR7+CD45RA+ naive T cells. These receptors all come from a human donor in good health. Some libraries in this study had Jurkat cell RNA spiked in.

At least ten counts were recorded for this clonotype. J is TRBJ1-5 and V is TRBV28; D possibly corresponds to TRBD1 (5 bases). Trimming removed 6 bases from V and 0 bases from J, with 15 bases in between. Germline CDR1 MDHEN, CDR2 SYDVKM. The CDR3 covers 16 residues. CDR3 sequence reads: CASSAEWQGSNQPQHF. The DNA for the CDR3 is TGTGCCAGCAGCGCCGAGTGGCAGGGTAGCAATCAGCCCCAGCATTTT.

This clonotype was detected many times. The chain joins TRBV13 to TRBJ1-1, with 10 bases aligning to TRBD1. The CDR3 totals 16 residues. Losses at the gene ends were 3 bases for V and 3 bases for J; bases not matched to a gene: 7. Germline CDR1 PRHDT, CDR2 FYEKMQ (reference sequence). CDR3 DNA: TGTGCCAGCAGCTTCCTCCCAGGACAGGGGGACACTGAAGCTTTCTTT. This gives the protein CASSFLPGQGDTEAFF.

This clonotype was recorded at least ten times. The chain links TRBV13 to TRBJ1-1; no reliable D call. The CDR3 covers 15 residues. Trimming shortened V by 6 bases and J by 0 bases, and 14 bases separated the two germline ends. Per the germline V gene, CDR1 is PRHDT and CDR2 is FYEKMQ (reference sequence). The CDR3: CASSQTHALNTEAFF. The CDR3 nucleotides are TGTGCCAGCAGTCAAACCCATGCCCTGAACACTGAAGCTTTCTTT.

To note about this clonotype: This sequence may be a read error, since a much larger clone differs from it by one base. The chain uses TRBV24-1 and TRBJ2-1; D call uncertain. The CDR3 totals 16 residues. Germline values: CDR1 KGHDR, CDR2 SFDVKD. CDR3 amino acids: CATSDSAGKIYNELFF. The CDR3 bases are TGTGCCACCAGTGATTCGGCTGGCAAAATATACAATGAGCTGTTCTTC.

This chain connects TRBV4-1 to TRBJ1-1; maybe TRBD1 (5 bases). V was pared by 4 bases and J by 10 bases, with 22 bases between. CDR1 and CDR2 from the germline V gene are MGHRA and YSYEKL. There are 15 residues in the CDR3. CDR3 amino acids: CASSPLGEVKRGAFF. CDR3 nucleotide sequence: TGCGCCAGCAGCCCCCTCGGAGAGGTAAAGAGGGGAGCTTTCTTT.

This clonotype turned up a few times. This rearrangement joins TRBV5-8 to TRBJ2-1; no clear D gene. With 4 bases removed from V and 0 bases from J, the gap between germline ends came to 14 bases. Germline CDR1 reads SGHTS; CDR2 reads YDEGEE. The CDR3 has 16 amino acids. CDR3 DNA: TGTGCCAGCAGCCCACAGACCCGACCCTCCTACAATGAGCAGTTCTTC. The encoded protein is CASSPQTRPSYNEQFF.

Many counts were recorded for this clonotype. The chain joins TRBV12-5 to TRBJ1-1; no definite D call. The CDR3 has 14 residues. The germline V and J ends were trimmed by 2 bases and 1 base, with 8 bases remaining between them. CDR1 LGHNT and CDR2 FRNRAP come from the germline V gene. CDR3 sequence: CASGLSPGNTEAFF. The CDR3 nucleotides read TGTGCTAGTGGTTTGTCCCCTGGGAACACTGAAGCTTTCTTT.

This clonotype came up many times. The chain links TRBV4-3 to TRBJ1-2; 7 nucleotides line up with TRBD1. CDR1 and CDR2 from the germline V gene are LGHNA and YSLEER. This CDR3 has 15 amino acids. V shed 4 bases and J 3 bases; nucleotides not matched to a gene: 8. This CDR3 reads CASSPYRGPYYGYTF. CDR3 bases: TGCGCCAGCAGCCCTTACAGGGGCCCCTACTATGGCTACACCTTC.

This clonotype was counted ten times or more. The J gene is TRBJ2-7, the V gene TRBV19; D is ambiguous. V was clipped by 1 base and J by 2 bases, with 9 bases between them. CDR3 length equals 14 residues. Per the germline V gene, CDR1 is LNHDA and CDR2 is SQIVND (reference sequence). CDR3 nucleotide sequence: TGTGCCAGTAGTATAGCTTACGTGCCCTACGAGCAGTACTTC. This codes for CASSIAYVPYEQYF.

This sequence joins TRBV4-1 and TRBJ2-7; D uncertain. The CDR3 sequence is 14 residues long. Germline V gives CDR1 MGHRA, CDR2 YSYEKL. Deletions cut 1 base from V and 1 base from J, with 8 bases between. The CDR3 DNA sequence: TGCGCCAGCAGCCAAGGGGAACAGTCCTACGAGCAGTACTTC. It translates to CASSQGEQSYEQYF.

This clonotype was seen a handful of times. The genes are TRBV20-1 and TRBJ2-7; D may correspond to TRBD1 or TRBD2 (5 bases each). Per germline, CDR1 DFQATT and CDR2 SNEGSKA (reference sequence). The CDR3 is 15 amino acids. Trimming removed 2 bases from V and 0 bases from J, with 14 bases in between. The CDR3 nucleotides are TGCAGTGCTAGATGGGCAGGGACCAGCTCCTACGAGCAGTACTTC. The encoded protein is CSARWAGTSSYEQYF.

In this sample, this clonotype turned up a few times. The chain recombines TRBV28 with TRBJ2-3; 8 bases match TRBD1. With 3 bases clipped from V and 6 bases from J, the junction kept 8 bases outside the gene matches. CDR3 length: 15 residues. CDR1 and CDR2 from the germline V gene are MDHEN and SYDVKM. The CDR3, as DNA: TGTGCCAGCAGTTTGACAGGGGATTTTTTGGATACGCAGTATTTT. Protein product: CASSLTGDFLDTQYF.

The chain has TRBV30 and TRBJ2-2, with no clear D. Trimming stripped 4 bases from V and 0 bases from J, with 9 bases between. Germline CDR1 GTSNPN, CDR2 SVGIG (reference sequence). The CDR3 covers 14 residues. As DNA, the CDR3 is TGTGCCTGGAATTGGGGTACGAACACCGGGGAGCTGTTTTTT. It is translated as CAWNWGTNTGELFF.

This clonotype has a handful of counts. The chain joins TRBV6-2 or TRBV6-3 to TRBJ2-1; possible D gene TRBD2, 5 bases. Trimming took off 6 bases at V and 1 base at J, with 19 bases between the two ends. This CDR3 is 17 amino acids long. CDR1 MNHEY and CDR2 SVGEGT come from the germline V gene. The CDR3 nucleotides are TGTGCCAGCAGCCCCCGAGGAGGTATCGGGTCCTACAATGAGCAGTTCTTC. Amino acid sequence: CASSPRGGIGSYNEQFF.

This clonotype was seen a few times. This chain connects TRBV13 to TRBJ2-3; D is possibly TRBD2 (6 bases). The CDR3 runs 16 residues. CDR1 and CDR2 (germline): PRHDT, FYEKMQ (reference sequence). V lost 1 base to trimming and J lost 1 base, with 12 bases between them. The CDR3 protein is CASSLVAGIGTDTQYF. CDR3 nucleotides: TGTGCCAGCAGCTTAGTCGCGGGGATCGGCACAGATACGCAGTATTTT.

Regarding this clonotype: This may come from a read error, since a much larger clone is one base off. The V call is TRBV4-3, the J call TRBJ2-7, with 13 bases identical to TRBD2. The CDR3 has 16 residues. Germline CDR1 and CDR2: LGHNA and YSLEER. CDR3 coding DNA: TGCGCCAGCGGCCAATCACTAGCGGGAGGGATTTACGAGCAGTACTTC. Its translation: CASGQSLAGGIYEQYF.

This clonotype was counted only a few times. This chain joins TRBV10-1 and TRBJ2-7; D uncertain. This CDR3 has 16 residues. Per germline, CDR1 WNHNN and CDR2 SYGVQD (reference sequence). With 7 bases removed from V and 0 bases from J, the gap between germline ends came to 19 bases. This chain's CDR3 is CASNLPFPMSSYEQYF. The DNA for the CDR3 is TGCGCCAGCAATCTACCGTTTCCGATGTCCTCCTACGAGCAGTACTTC.

This clonotype showed up many times. J is TRBJ2-7 and V is TRBV5-1; 10 bases match TRBD2. The length of the CDR3 is 17 residues. The V gene end was trimmed by 4 bases and the J gene end by 6 bases; junction bases not matched to a gene: 16. Germline V lookup: CDR1 SGHRS, CDR2 YFSETQ. The CDR3 loop is CASSTSGLAPVLAEQYF. CDR3 bases: TGCGCCAGCAGCACATCGGGACTAGCGCCCGTTCTAGCCGAGCAGTACTTC.

Ten or more counts support this clonotype. The chain is built from TRBV29-1 and TRBJ2-1; weak D call: TRBD2 (7 bases). The CDR3 loop spans 15 amino acids. CDR1 and CDR2 from the germline V gene are SQVTM and ANQGSEA. V lost 3 bases to trimming and J lost 2 bases, with 14 bases between them. In DNA, the CDR3 is TGCAGCGTTGAGGAGGTGCGGGGGCCCTACAATGAGCAGTTCTTC. Amino acids: CSVEEVRGPYNEQFF.

This clonotype showed up many times. The chain recombines TRBV19 with TRBJ2-5, with 13 bases identical to TRBD2. The CDR3 consists of 16 residues. Germline CDR1 LNHDA, CDR2 SQIVND (reference sequence). V trimming: 9 bases; J trimming: 2 bases; junction bases outside the gene matches: 9. The CDR3 reads CASRRTSGGLQETQYF. CDR3 nucleotides: TGTGCCAGCCGCCGGACTAGCGGGGGACTACAAGAGACCCAGTACTTC. The full variable domain, its missing parts supplied by reference TRBV19 and TRBJ2-5, is DGGITQSPKYLFRKEGQNVTLSCEQNLNHDAMYWYRQDPGQGLRLIYYSQIVNDFQKGDIAEGYSVSREKKESFPLTVTSAQKNPTAFYLCASRRTSGGLQETQYFGPGTRLLVL.

Regarding this clonotype: This may be a read error, as it is one base from a much larger clone. The J gene is TRBJ1-3, the V gene TRBV9, with D hard to call. Germline CDR1 is SGDLS and CDR2 is YYNGEE. The germline V and J ends were trimmed by 6 bases and 0 bases, with 16 bases remaining between them. This CDR3 has 16 residues. This CDR3 reads CASNPGAVISGNTIYF. CDR3 in DNA: TGTGCCAGCAACCCGGGTGCAGTGATCTCTGGAAACACCATATATTTT.